This TCR beta chain was identified in a study of blood T cell repertoires in COVID-19. For the study at large: The cDNA or gDNA used as material had been derived from T cells, B-cell-depleted T cells, or PBMCs.

The assay was immunoSEQ multiplex PCR, and TCRdb's table has in-frame clones only and misses some. Of roughly 140,000 clones detected, 84% appear once; the ten largest clones hold more than 4.5%. Ages ranged from about 18 to 89 years, with residence in around 24 US areas. Researchers sorted participants into cohorts using their self-reported clinical history. The length of the CDR3 is 14 residues. V shed 5 bases and J 4 bases; nucleotides not matched to a gene: 5. The V gene's germline CDR1 is LNHDA and CDR2 SQIVND (reference sequence). The chain uses TRBV19 and TRBJ1-5, with 7 bases that match TRBD1. The sequencing input was PBMCs or T cells enriched from blood (not recorded which). The sequence came from a woman between 50 and 59 years old who had been exposed to COVID-19. DNA for the CDR3: TGTGCCAGTAGTGCCGCAGGGGGGAATCAGCCCCAGCATTTT. It codes for CASSAAGGNQPQHF.